These T cell receptor beta chains were read from a single sample in a study of blood T cell repertoires in COVID-19. Measured with immunoSEQ multiplex PCR; TCRdb has only the in-frame clones, and not every one. In the table there are 61,000 or so clones, more than 65% of which are singletons. Material: peripheral blood. The receptors originated from a woman in her 70s with acute or convalescent COVID-19. Each CDR3 is given with its conserved first and last residue. D genes are given only for firm matches.

TRBJ1-6 NA TRBV7-2 CASSLGTDYSPLHF
TRBJ2-5 NA TRBV7-3 CASSRGGGVKTQYF
TRBJ1-5 NA TRBV3-1/TRBV3-2 CASSQGGRGGYQPQHF
TRBJ2-2 NA TRBV21-1 CASSTDRGRGATGELFF
TRBJ1-2 NA TRBV28 CASSPPGRGDYGYTF
TRBJ1-5 NA TRBV27 CASSFKGLQPQHF
TRBJ1-1 TRBD1 TRBV7-9 CASSPGGLGTEAFF
TRBJ1-1 NA TRBV27 CASSADSHTEAFF
TRBJ2-1 TRBD2 TRBV4-3 CASSQAGAGGLNEQFF
TRBJ1-4 NA TRBV5-1 CASSPIGAGLLNEKLFF
TRBJ1-2 NA TRBV21-1 CASSNPQGPGGYTF
TRBJ2-7 TRBD1 TRBV6-5 CALTGTGLYEQYF
TRBJ2-3 NA TRBV6-5 CASSYFEASTDTQYF
TRBJ2-5 NA TRBV7-3 CASSLTFGGQQTQYF
TRBJ2-1 NA TRBV7-9 CASSLQGHEQFF
TRBJ1-5 NA TRBV5-1 CASSLSGLGNQPQHF
TRBJ2-7 NA TRBV7-2 CASSLAHYEQYF
TRBJ2-7 TRBD2 TRBV13 CASSLGPLGSGGSRDRSYEQYF
TRBJ1-4 NA TRBV30 CAWSRGADEKLFF
TRBJ2-1 TRBD1 TRBV9 CASRRQGDNEQFF
TRBJ2-1 NA TRBV27 CASSLGDAGADEQFF
TRBJ2-7 NA TRBV4-1 CASSRSRDITYEQYF
TRBJ2-5 TRBD1 TRBV7-2 CASSLGDRVQETQYF
TRBJ2-3 NA TRBV7-2 CASSLDGRTDTQYF
TRBJ2-7 TRBD2 TRBV6-2/TRBV6-3 CASSYRGVSSYEQYF
TRBJ2-5 TRBD1 TRBV11-3 CASSEGGRETQYF
TRBJ2-5 TRBD2 TRBV5-1 CASAKGSGGETQYF
TRBJ2-1 NA TRBV6-4 CASSGGPTASEQFF